A single sample is the source of the 3 T cell receptor beta chains below, sequenced in a study of cytomegalovirus exposure and HLA in healthy donors. Primers for the PCR totalled 60 Vbeta and 13 Jbeta. The protocol was immunoSEQ multiplex PCR, while the TCRdb copy is restricted to in-frame clones and leaves out a portion. The table lists a few hundred thousand clones, around 77% of them singletons, with about 2.7% in the top ten. Sequenced material: PBMCs. These receptors were collected from a woman in her 30s in good health and CMV-seronegative.

The chain employs TRBV7-2 and TRBJ2-6; D uncertain. Per the germline V gene, CDR1 is SGHTA and CDR2 is FQGNSA. The CDR3 extends over 14 amino acids. V lost 5 bases, J lost 4 bases, and 9 bases lay in between. CDR3 in amino acids: CASSTRWGANVLTF. In DNA form, the CDR3 reads TGTGCCAGCAGCACTCGCTGGGGGGCCAACGTCCTGACTTTC.

This clone was observed a single time. The chain is built from TRBV7-9 and TRBJ2-5; possibly TRBD2 for D (6 bases). The ends were cut back, 1 base at V and 3 bases at J, with 21 bases in the middle. Germline CDR1 SEHNR, CDR2 FQNEAQ (reference sequence). This CDR3 region has 18 residues. The CDR3 region has the DNA TGTGCCAGCAGCTTAGGGCCGGGACTTCTCCCCGGCGAAGAGACCCAGTACTTC. Residues: CASSLGPGLLPGEETQYF.

The chain links TRBV14 to TRBJ1-2; D is unclear. This CDR3 is built from 13 residues. V dropped 2 bases and J dropped 1 base, with 5 bases sitting between them. Per the germline V gene, CDR1 is SGHDN and CDR2 is FVKESK. CDR3 in DNA: TGTGCCAGCAGCCAAAGCCTTAACTATGGCTACACCTTC. Its translation is CASSQSLNYGYTF.